This T cell receptor beta chain is from a study of shared clonotypes between healthy human individuals. V gave up 1 base and J gave up 6 bases; unmatched junction bases: 3. CDR1 is SGHTA, CDR2 FQGNSA, per germline. This CDR3 has 14 residues. Here immunoSEQ multiplex PCR was the method, and the copy in TCRdb shows in-frame clones only, minus some. The table shows over 1.5 million clones, with nearly 99% occurring only once. Sequences were obtained from naive CD4+ T cells sorted from blood. Subset given: CD45RA+ positively selected. The chain combines TRBV7-2 with TRBJ2-7; 10 positions agree with TRBD1. The TCR comes from a man between 25 and 39 years old in good health. The CDR3 spells CASSLVGQGLEQYF. Written as DNA, the CDR3 is TGTGCCAGCAGCTTAGTGGGACAGGGGCTCGAGCAGTACTTC.